One and the same sample provided the 11 T cell receptor beta chains below, sequenced in a study of shared clonotypes between healthy human individuals. Positively selected for CCR7, the CD45RO-negative cells used as naive CD8 cells excluded terminally differentiated effector memory CD45RA+ cells. Repertoires were generated with immunoSEQ multiplex PCR, while TCRdb's copy carries only in-frame clones and drops some. The sample includes roughly 2.1 million clones, roughly 91% of them seen just once. Specimen: naive CD8+ T cells from PBMCs. The origin of the receptors is a young man in good health. Some clones in this sample may be carry-over from other donors' samples.

This clone was seen a single time. The rearrangement links TRBV19 to TRBJ1-5; possibly TRBD1 for D (6 bases). The V end was cut by 3 bases, the J end by 7 bases, with 13 bases between. CDR3 length: 14 residues. CDR1 and CDR2 (germline): LNHDA, SQIVND (reference sequence). The CDR3 region is CASSIGEGEQPQHF. CDR3 coding DNA: TGTGCCAGTAGTATCGGGGAGGGGGAGCAGCCCCAGCATTTT.

The rearrangement uses TRBV5-4 and TRBJ2-7; D tentatively fits TRBD1 or TRBD2 (5 bases each). CDR3 size: 16 residues. V shed 2 bases and J shed 6 bases, with 21 bases lying between them. CDR1 and CDR2 (germline): SGHNT, YYREEE (reference sequence). CDR3 DNA sequence: TGTGCCAGCAGCTTAGACTCCGGGACGGTCGAGGGCGAGCAGTACTTC. Its protein product is CASSLDSGTVEGEQYF.

The genes are TRBV7-9 and TRBJ2-1; 10 nucleotides line up with TRBD2. V gave up 0 bases and J gave up 10 bases; unmatched junction bases: 3. CDR3 length equals 14 residues. Germline loops: CDR1 SEHNR, CDR2 FQNEAQ (reference sequence). In DNA, the CDR3 is TGTGCCAGCAGCTTAGCCGAGGGACTAGCGGAGCAGTTCTTC. Translating gives CASSLAEGLAEQFF.

The V gene is TRBV6-1, the J gene TRBJ2-1; D perhaps matches TRBD1 (6 bases). Trimming pared 6 bases from V and 9 bases from J, leaving 18 bases between. Germline V CDR1 and CDR2: MNHNS, SASEGT. The CDR3 spans 14 residues. CDR3 nucleotides: TGTGCCAGCAGCCTAAACGGAAGACAGGCTGAGCAGTTCTTC. This encodes CASSLNGRQAEQFF.

The gene calls are TRBV12-5 and TRBJ2-1, with 9 nucleotides matching TRBD2. This CDR3 has 16 residues. V was clipped by 3 bases and J by 8 bases; unmatched bases: 11. Germline CDR1 reads LGHNT; CDR2 reads FRNRAP. As DNA, the CDR3 is TGTGCTAGTGGTTTCGTAGGTAGCGGGGGTGGGTATGAGCAGTTCTTC. This sequence encodes CASGFVGSGGGYEQFF. Full variable domain (rest looked up from reference TRBV12-5 and TRBJ2-1): DARVTQTPRHKVTEMGQEVTMRCQPILGHNTVFWYRQTMMQGLELLAYFRNRAPLDDSGMPKDRFSAEMPDATLATLKIQPSEPRDSAVYFCASGFVGSGGGYEQFFGPGTRLTVL.

This chain links TRBV27 with TRBJ2-1; 9 bases match TRBD1. There are 14 residues in the CDR3. Germline V lookup: CDR1 MNHEY, CDR2 SMNVEV (reference sequence). The V and J ends lost 2 bases and 8 bases, in that order; junction bases with no gene match: 4. CDR3 amino acids: CASSLGQGLDEQFF. CDR3 nucleotide sequence: TGTGCCAGCAGTTTAGGACAGGGGTTAGATGAGCAGTTCTTC.

V and J are TRBV19 and TRBJ2-7; D is ambiguous. Germline assignment: CDR1 LNHDA and CDR2 SQIVND (reference sequence). Trimming cost V 5 bases and J 6 bases, with 11 bases left between them. This CDR3 has 12 residues. In nucleotides, the CDR3 is TGTGCCAGTAGTCCCCGTAAGGGCGAGCAGTACTTC. Encoded protein: CASSPRKGEQYF.

The V gene is TRBV14, the J gene TRBJ2-3; 7 bases are shared with TRBD2. Germline CDR1 SGHDN, CDR2 FVKESK. V lost 0 bases and J lost 0; bases outside the gene matches: 9. The CDR3 totals 18 residues. The CDR3 here is CASSQESSGTPSTDTQYF. The DNA of the CDR3 is TGTGCCAGCAGCCAAGAGTCTAGCGGTACGCCTAGCACAGATACGCAGTATTTT.

The chain has TRBV5-1 and TRBJ2-1, with 13 nucleotides matching TRBD2. Germline-derived CDR1 and CDR2 are SGHRS and YFSETQ. The CDR3 is 14 amino acids. Germline trimming cut 8 bases from V and 8 bases from J; bases unmatched to any gene: 7. The DNA of the CDR3 is TGCGCCAGTGGACTAGCGGGAGTTAAAGATGAGCAGTTCTTC. It yields the protein CASGLAGVKDEQFF.

The gene calls are TRBV10-2 and TRBJ2-5, with 7 bases lining up with TRBD1. V shed 7 bases, J shed 1 base, and the junction held 9 bases outside the gene matches. CDR3 size: 15 residues. Germline-derived CDR1 and CDR2 are WSHSY and SAAADI. CDR3 sequence (DNA): TGCGCCAGCACCTACGGGACAGACATCCAAGAGACCCAGTACTTC. It translates to CASTYGTDIQETQYF.

A remark on this clone: The sample carries other DNA sequences with the same CDR3. The CDR3 loop reads CATSRARNYEQYF. CDR3 nucleotide sequence: TGTGCCACCAGCAGAGCCAGAAACTACGAGCAGTACTTC. This chain uses TRBV15 with TRBJ2-7, with D uncertain. The germline V and J ends were trimmed by 1 base and 3 bases, with 7 bases remaining between them. Germline loops: CDR1 LNHNV, CDR2 YYDKDF (reference sequence). This CDR3 has 13 residues. Based on the CDR3 plus reference TRBV15 and TRBJ2-7, the full variable domain is DAMVIQNPRYQVTQFGKPVTLSCSQTLNHNVMYWYQQKSSQAPKLLFHYYDKDFNNEADTPDNFQSRRPNTSFCFLDIRSPGLGDTAMYLCATSRARNYEQYFGPGTRLTVT.